The source of this T cell receptor beta chain is a study of blood T cells in healthy people across ages. Using a J-beta primer mix together with a sample-barcoded 5' primer, a second PCR was run for roughly 7 to 12 cycles. TCRdb reprocessed the 5' RACE reads with MiXCR, giving one entry per CDR3 protein. The sample holds some 800,000 distinct CDR3 sequences, 20% to 25% seen once. This clonotype was seen a handful of times. CDR3 size: 15 residues. Germline CDR1 MDHEN, CDR2 SYDVKM. The germline V and J ends were trimmed by 5 bases and 2 bases, with 13 bases remaining between them. These same data were also listed under a study on T cells of mothers and their children. Per that paper: Donation was provided by three healthy Caucasian mothers along with their six children. Among related mother-child pairs, overlap was slightly higher than in unrelated pairs, though not significantly.

The genes are TRBV28 and TRBJ1-5; perhaps TRBD1 as D (5 bases). The receptor comes from a boy younger than 18 in good health. The sample taken for sequencing was blood. As DNA, the CDR3 is TGTGCCAGCAGTCCGGGCAGGGCGGGCAATCAGCCCCAGCATTTT. It yields the protein CASSPGRAGNQPQHF.